This T cell receptor (beta chain) was obtained from a study of T cells in Graves' hyperthyroidism and ophthalmopathy. About the research overall: The initial diagnosis was the point when peripheral blood was collected, ahead of any treatment. Study outcomes and limitations: Blood also showed most of the thyroid clonotypes that were expanded above 0.001.

The CDR3 contains 14 residues. Unmatched junction bases numbered 5, after V lost 3 bases and J lost 8 bases. Germline V CDR1 and CDR2: SGHDT, YYEEEE. This clonotype was seen many times. Its specificity is not known. Graves' hyperthyroidism was deemed stable given no ophthalmopathy progression within 18 months. Newly diagnosed patients aged 18 to 65 had hyperthyroidism of under 2 months' duration. The source material, RNA transcripts, was used to amplify TCR beta CDR3 regions. The HTBI primer set was used in a first-round RT-PCR of the TCR CDR3. Each CDR3 protein gets one entry after TCRdb re-called the multiplex PCR reads with MiXCR. The table shows about 420,000 distinct CDR3 sequences, with approximately 14% occurring only once.

Source material: blood. The origin of this receptor is a young woman with Graves' hyperthyroidism. The gene calls are TRBV5-6 and TRBJ2-1; 10 nucleotides align to TRBD2. The CDR3 bases are TGTGCCAGCAGCTCCGGGACTAGCGTGGATGAGCAGTTCTTC. Amino acids: CASSSGTSVDEQFF.